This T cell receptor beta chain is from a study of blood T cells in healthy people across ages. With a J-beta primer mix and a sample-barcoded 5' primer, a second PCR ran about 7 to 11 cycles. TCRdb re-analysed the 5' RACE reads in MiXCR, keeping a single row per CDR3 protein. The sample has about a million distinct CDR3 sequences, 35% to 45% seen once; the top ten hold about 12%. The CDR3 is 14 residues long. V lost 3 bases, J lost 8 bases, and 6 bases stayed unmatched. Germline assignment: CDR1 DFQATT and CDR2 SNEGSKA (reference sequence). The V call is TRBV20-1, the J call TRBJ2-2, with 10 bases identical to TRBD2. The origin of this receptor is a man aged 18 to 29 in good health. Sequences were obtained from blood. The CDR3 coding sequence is TGCAGTGCTAGCTCGCTAGCGGGGGCAGGGGAGCTGTTTTTT. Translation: CSASSLAGAGELFF.